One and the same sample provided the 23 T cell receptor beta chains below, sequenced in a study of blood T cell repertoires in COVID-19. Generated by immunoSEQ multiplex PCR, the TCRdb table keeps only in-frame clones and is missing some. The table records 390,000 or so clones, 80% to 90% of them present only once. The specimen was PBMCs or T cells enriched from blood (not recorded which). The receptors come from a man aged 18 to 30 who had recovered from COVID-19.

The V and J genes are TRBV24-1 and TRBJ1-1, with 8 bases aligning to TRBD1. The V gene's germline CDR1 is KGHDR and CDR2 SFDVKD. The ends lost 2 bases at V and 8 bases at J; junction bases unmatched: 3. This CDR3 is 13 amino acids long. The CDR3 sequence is CATSDYRTGEAFF. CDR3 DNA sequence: TGTGCCACCAGTGATTACAGGACAGGGGAAGCTTTCTTT.

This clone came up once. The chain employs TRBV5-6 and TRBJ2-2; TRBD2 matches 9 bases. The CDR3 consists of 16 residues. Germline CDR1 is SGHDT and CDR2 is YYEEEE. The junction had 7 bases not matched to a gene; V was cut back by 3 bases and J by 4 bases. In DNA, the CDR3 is TGTGCCAGCAGCTGGCGGACTAGCGAGATCACCGGGGAGCTGTTTTTT. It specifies CASSWRTSEITGELFF.

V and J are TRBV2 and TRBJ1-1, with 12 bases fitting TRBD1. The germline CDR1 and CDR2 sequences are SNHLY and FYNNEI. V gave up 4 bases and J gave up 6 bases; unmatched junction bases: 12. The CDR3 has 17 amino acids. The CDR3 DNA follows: TGTGCCAGCAGTGGAGGGACAGGGGGCCTCGGGGGGCCTGAAGCTTTCTTT. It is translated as CASSGGTGGLGGPEAFF.

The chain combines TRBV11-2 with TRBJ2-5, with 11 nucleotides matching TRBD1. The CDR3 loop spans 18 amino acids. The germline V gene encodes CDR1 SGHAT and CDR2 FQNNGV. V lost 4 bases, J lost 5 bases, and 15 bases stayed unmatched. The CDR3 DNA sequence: TGTGCCAGCAGCTCTGGGCTTGGAGGGACAGGGGGGCGGGAGACCCAGTACTTC. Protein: CASSSGLGGTGGRETQYF.

The CDR3 sequence is CASSLVAGTGDTIYF. DNA of the CDR3: TGTGCCAGCAGCTTAGTGGCAGGGACTGGGGACACCATATATTTT. The chain couples TRBV7-2 to TRBJ1-3; TRBD1 might be the D (5 bases). Germline V gene sequence: CDR1 SGHTA, CDR2 FQGNSA. This CDR3 region has 15 residues. V lost 1 base to trimming and J lost 8 bases, with 15 bases between them.

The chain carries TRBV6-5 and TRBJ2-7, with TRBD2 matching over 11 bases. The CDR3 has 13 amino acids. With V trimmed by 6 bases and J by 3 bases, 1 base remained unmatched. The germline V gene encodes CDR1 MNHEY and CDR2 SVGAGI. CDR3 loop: CASRTSGDYEQYF. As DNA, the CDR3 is TGTGCCAGCAGGACTAGCGGGGACTACGAGCAGTACTTC.

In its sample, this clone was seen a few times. The CDR3 nucleotides read TGCGCCAGCAGCCACCTAGGACAGGGGAACACTGAAGCTTTCTTT. Its protein product is CASSHLGQGNTEAFF. The chain joins TRBV4-3 to TRBJ1-1; 8 bases fit TRBD1. This CDR3 comprises 15 residues. Trimming removed 3 bases from V and 1 base from J; junction bases left unmatched: 4. Germline loops: CDR1 LGHNA, CDR2 YSLEER.

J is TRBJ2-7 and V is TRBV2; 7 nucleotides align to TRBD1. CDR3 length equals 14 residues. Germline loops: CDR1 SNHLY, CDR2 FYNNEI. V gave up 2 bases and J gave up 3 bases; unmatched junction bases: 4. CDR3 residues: CASSELQGYYEQYF. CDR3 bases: TGTGCCAGCAGTGAACTACAGGGGTACTACGAGCAGTACTTC.

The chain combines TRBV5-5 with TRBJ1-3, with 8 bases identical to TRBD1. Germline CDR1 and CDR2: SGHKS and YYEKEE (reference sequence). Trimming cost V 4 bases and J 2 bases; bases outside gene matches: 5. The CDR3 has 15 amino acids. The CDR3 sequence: CASSPGGFTGNTIYF. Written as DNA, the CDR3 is TGTGCCAGCAGCCCAGGGGGCTTCACTGGAAACACCATATATTTT.

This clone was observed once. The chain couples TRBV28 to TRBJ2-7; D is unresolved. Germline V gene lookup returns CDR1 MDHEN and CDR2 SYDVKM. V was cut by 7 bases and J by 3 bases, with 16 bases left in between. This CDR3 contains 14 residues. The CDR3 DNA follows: TGTGCCAGCACCCAACCCCTGAGAGGCTACGAGCAGTACTTC. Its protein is CASTQPLRGYEQYF.

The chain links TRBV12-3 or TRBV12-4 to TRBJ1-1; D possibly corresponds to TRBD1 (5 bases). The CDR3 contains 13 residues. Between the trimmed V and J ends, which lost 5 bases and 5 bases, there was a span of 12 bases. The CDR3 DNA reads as TGTGCCAGCAGTCCCCCGGGGGGTACTGAAGCTTTCTTT. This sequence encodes CASSPPGGTEAFF.

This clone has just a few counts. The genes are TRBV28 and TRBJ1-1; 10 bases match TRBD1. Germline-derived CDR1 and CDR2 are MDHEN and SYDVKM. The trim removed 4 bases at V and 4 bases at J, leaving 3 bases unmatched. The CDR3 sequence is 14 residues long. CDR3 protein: CASSSRDRGTEAFF. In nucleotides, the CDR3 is TGTGCCAGCAGTTCCCGGGACAGGGGCACTGAAGCTTTCTTT.

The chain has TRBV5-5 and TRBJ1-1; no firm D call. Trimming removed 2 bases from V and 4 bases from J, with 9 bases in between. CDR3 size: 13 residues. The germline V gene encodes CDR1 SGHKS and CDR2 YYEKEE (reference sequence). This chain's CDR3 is CASSFTVFTEAFF. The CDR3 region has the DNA TGTGCCAGCAGCTTTACGGTTTTCACTGAAGCTTTCTTT.

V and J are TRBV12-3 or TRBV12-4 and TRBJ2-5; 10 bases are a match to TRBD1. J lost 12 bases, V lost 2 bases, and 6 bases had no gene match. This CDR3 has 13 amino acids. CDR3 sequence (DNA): TGTGCCAGCAGTTTATTGGGACAGGGGTACAAGTACTTC. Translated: CASSLLGQGYKYF.

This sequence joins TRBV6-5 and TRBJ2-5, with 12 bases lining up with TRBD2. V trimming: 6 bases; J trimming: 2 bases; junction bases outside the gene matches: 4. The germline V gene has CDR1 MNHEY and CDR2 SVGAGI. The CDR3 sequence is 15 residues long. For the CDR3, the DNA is TGTGCCAGCAGGGCCGGGACTAGCGGGCAAGAGACCCAGTACTTC. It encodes CASRAGTSGQETQYF.

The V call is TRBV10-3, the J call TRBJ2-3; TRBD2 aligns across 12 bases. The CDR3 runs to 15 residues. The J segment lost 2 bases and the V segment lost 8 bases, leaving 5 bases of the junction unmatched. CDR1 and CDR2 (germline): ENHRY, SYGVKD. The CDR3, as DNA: TGTGCCATCGCTACTAGCGGGGGGTACACAGATACGCAGTATTTT. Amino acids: CAIATSGGYTDTQYF.

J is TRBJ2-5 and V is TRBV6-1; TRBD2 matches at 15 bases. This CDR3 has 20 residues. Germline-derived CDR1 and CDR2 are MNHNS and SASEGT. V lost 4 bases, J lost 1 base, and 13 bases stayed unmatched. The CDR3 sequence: CASSGPTGTSGRIFQETQYF. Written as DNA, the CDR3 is TGTGCCAGCAGTGGACCCACCGGGACTAGCGGGAGGATATTCCAAGAGACCCAGTACTTC.

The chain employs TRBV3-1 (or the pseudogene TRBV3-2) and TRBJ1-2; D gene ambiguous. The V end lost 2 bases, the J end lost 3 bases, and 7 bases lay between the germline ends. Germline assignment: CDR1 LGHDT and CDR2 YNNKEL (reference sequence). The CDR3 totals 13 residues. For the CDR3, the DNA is TGTGCCAGCAGCCAACGTCGGGACTATGGCTACACCTTC. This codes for CASSQRRDYGYTF.

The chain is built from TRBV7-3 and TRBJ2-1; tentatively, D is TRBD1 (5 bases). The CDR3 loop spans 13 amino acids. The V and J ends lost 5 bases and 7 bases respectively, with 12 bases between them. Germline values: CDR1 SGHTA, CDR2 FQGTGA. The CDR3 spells CASSTSPGNEQFF. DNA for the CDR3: TGTGCCAGCAGCACATCGCCAGGGAATGAGCAGTTCTTC. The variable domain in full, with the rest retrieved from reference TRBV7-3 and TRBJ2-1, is GAGVSQTPSNKVTEKGKYVELRCDPISGHTALYWYRQSLGQGPEFLIYFQGTGAADDSGLPNDRFFAVRPEGSVSTLKIQRTERGDSAVYLCASSTSPGNEQFFGPGTRLTVL.

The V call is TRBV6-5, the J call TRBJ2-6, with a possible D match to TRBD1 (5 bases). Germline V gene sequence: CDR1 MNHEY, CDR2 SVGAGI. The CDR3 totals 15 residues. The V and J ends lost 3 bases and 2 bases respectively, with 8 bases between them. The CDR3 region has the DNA TGTGCCAGCAGTTATCGCAGGGCTGGGGCCAACGTCCTGACTTTC. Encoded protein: CASSYRRAGANVLTF.

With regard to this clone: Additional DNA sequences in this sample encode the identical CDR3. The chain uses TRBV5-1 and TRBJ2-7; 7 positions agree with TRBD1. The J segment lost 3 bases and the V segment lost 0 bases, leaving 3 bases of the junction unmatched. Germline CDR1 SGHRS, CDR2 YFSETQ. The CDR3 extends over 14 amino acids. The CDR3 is CASSLGQGGYEQYF. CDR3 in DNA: TGCGCCAGCAGCTTGGGACAGGGCGGCTACGAGCAGTACTTC. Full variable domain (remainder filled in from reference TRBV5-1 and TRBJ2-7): KAGVTQTPRYLIKTRGQQVTLSCSPISGHRSVSWYQQTPGQGLQFLFEYFSETQRNKGNFPGRFSGRQFSNSRSEMNVSTLELGDSALYLCASSLGQGGYEQYFGPGTRLTVT.

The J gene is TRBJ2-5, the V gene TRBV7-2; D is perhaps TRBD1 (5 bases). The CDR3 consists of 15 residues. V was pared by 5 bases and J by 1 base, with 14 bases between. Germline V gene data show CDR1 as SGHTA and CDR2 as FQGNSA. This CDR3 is CASSPGHTSQETQYF. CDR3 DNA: TGTGCCAGCAGCCCCGGACACACATCCCAAGAGACCCAGTACTTC.

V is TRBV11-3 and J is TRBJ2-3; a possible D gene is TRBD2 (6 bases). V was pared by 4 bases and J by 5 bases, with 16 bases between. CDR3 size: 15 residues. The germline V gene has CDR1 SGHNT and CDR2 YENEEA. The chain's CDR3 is CASSSLYGREDTQYF. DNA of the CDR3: TGTGCCAGCAGCTCCCTTTACGGGAGAGAAGATACGCAGTATTTT.